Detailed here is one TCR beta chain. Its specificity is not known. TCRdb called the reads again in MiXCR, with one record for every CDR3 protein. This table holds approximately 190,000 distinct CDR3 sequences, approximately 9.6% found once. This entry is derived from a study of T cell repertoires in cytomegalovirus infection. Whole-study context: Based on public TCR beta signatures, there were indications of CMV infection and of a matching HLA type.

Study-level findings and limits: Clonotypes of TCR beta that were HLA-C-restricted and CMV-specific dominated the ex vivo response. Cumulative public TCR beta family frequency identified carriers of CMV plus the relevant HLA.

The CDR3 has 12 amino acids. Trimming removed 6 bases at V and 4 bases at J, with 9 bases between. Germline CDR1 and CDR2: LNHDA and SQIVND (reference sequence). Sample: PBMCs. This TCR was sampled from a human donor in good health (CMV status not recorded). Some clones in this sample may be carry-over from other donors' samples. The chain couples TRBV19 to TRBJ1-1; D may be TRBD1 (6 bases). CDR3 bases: TGTGCCAGTAGAACAGGGAGCACTGAAGCTTTCTTT. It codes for CASRTGSTEAFF.